The rows below give T cell receptor beta chains drawn from one sample of a study of blood T cell repertoires in COVID-19. The protocol was immunoSEQ multiplex PCR, while the TCRdb copy is restricted to in-frame clones and leaves out a portion. The data hold around 70,000 clones, with 88% observed a single time. Sequenced sample: peripheral blood. These receptors were collected from a human donor in a cohort sampled during active COVID-19. The CDR3 runs from the conserved cysteine through the conserved F or W. A D gene is named only where the DNA matches it firmly. For some rows the clone size is stated as once, few or many, or as a class when expanded; others skip it.

>TRBJ2-5|-|TRBV6-2/TRBV6-3|-
CASSRGRRQETQYF
TGTGCCAGCAGCCGAGGGCGCCGTCAGGAGACCCAGTACTTC
>TRBJ1-5|-|TRBV6-5|-
CASSQGRGGNQPQHF
TGTGCCAGCAGTCAGGGCAGGGGAGGGAATCAGCCCCAGCATTTT
>TRBJ2-3|-|TRBV5-1|-
CASSAGTAQDTQYF
TGCGCCAGCAGCGCCGGGACTGCACAAGATACGCAGTATTTT
>TRBJ2-1|TRBD2|TRBV11-3|few
CASSSSGASYNEQFF
TGTGCCAGCAGCTCGAGCGGGGCCTCCTACAATGAGCAGTTCTTC
>TRBJ2-2|-|TRBV5-1|-
CASSLVADTGELFF
TGCGCCAGCAGCTTGGTGGCAGACACCGGGGAGCTGTTTTTT
>TRBJ2-2|TRBD1|TRBV18|-
CASSHPGTGATGELFF
TGTGCCAGCTCACATCCCGGGACAGGAGCCACCGGGGAGCTGTTTTTT
>TRBJ2-5|-|TRBV2|-
CASVQEETQYF
TGTGCCAGCGTGCAGGAAGAGACCCAGTACTTC
>TRBJ2-1|-|TRBV9|-
CASSPGHNYNEQFF
TGTGCCAGCAGCCCGGGACATAACTACAATGAGCAGTTCTTC
>TRBJ2-3|-|TRBV6-5|-
CASNPAFLADTQYF
TGTGCCAGCAATCCCGCGTTTCTGGCAGATACGCAGTATTTT
>TRBJ2-1|TRBD2|TRBV29-1|few
CSVETSGSFNEQFF
TGCAGCGTTGAAACTAGCGGGAGTTTCAATGAGCAGTTCTTC
>TRBJ1-1|-|TRBV20-1|-
CSASPPVEVRSAFF
TGCAGTGCTAGTCCGCCGGTAGAGGTGAGGTCAGCTTTCTTT
>TRBJ2-5|-|TRBV5-1|-
CASSLGIRETQYF
TGCGCCAGCAGCTTGGGCATTCGGGAGACCCAGTACTTC
>TRBJ2-3|-|TRBV5-1|-
CASSLAGQDTQYF
TGCGCCAGCAGCTTGGCAGGACAAGATACGCAGTATTTT
>TRBJ1-2|-|TRBV29-1|-
CGQISNYGYTF
TGCGGGCAGATTTCTAACTATGGCTACACCTTC
>TRBJ1-3|-|TRBV19|-
CASSAGTSTIYF
TGTGCCAGTAGTGCAGGGACAAGCACCATATATTTT
>TRBJ2-7|TRBD1|TRBV14|-
CASSPGQGGYEQYF
TGTGCCAGCAGCCCGGGACAGGGTGGCTACGAGCAGTACTTC
>TRBJ2-1|TRBD2|TRBV29-1|-
CSVERRLAGDEQFF
TGCAGCGTTGAAAGACGGCTAGCGGGGGATGAGCAGTTCTTC
>TRBJ1-4|-|TRBV24-1|-
CATSAAGPNEKLFF
TGTGCCACCAGTGCTGCAGGTCCTAATGAAAAACTGTTTTTT
>TRBJ2-3|-|TRBV5-1|-
CASSRDYTDTQYF
TGCGCCAGCAGCAGAGACTACACAGATACGCAGTATTTT
>TRBJ2-5|-|TRBV5-5|-
CASSLASQETQYF
TGTGCCAGCAGCTTGGCTAGTCAAGAGACCCAGTACTTC
>TRBJ1-1|TRBD1|TRBV15|-
CATSTLPGQGWNTEAFF
TGTGCCACCAGCACTCTCCCGGGACAGGGGTGGAACACTGAAGCTTTCTTT
>TRBJ1-2|-|TRBV12-3/TRBV12-4|-
CASSLSGPYGYTF
TGTGCCAGCAGTTTATCAGGCCCCTATGGCTACACCTTC
>TRBJ2-7|-|TRBV27|-
CATRMEIGSYEQYF
TGTGCCACCCGAATGGAGATAGGATCCTACGAGCAGTACTTC
>TRBJ2-1|-|TRBV7-9|-
CASSHQAESSYNEQFF
TGTGCCAGCAGTCATCAAGCGGAAAGCTCCTACAATGAGCAGTTCTTC
>TRBJ2-2|-|TRBV12-2|-
CASRFMLLAGKVGELFF
TGTGCAAGTCGCTTCATGCTTCTAGCGGGGAAGGTCGGGGAGCTGTTTTTT
>TRBJ2-2|-|TRBV11-2|-
CASSLAGTGELFF
TGTGCCAGCAGCTTAGCGGGCACCGGGGAGCTGTTTTTT
>TRBJ2-5|-|TRBV5-1|-
CASSSTGGQETQYF
TGCGCCAGCAGCTCCACTGGGGGGCAAGAGACCCAGTACTTC
>TRBJ1-2|-|TRBV27|-
CASKPGQFSGYTF
TGTGCCAGCAAACCGGGACAATTCTCTGGCTACACCTTC
>TRBJ2-3|TRBD2|TRBV5-4|-
CASSPGTSFTDTQYF
TGTGCCAGCAGCCCCGGGACTAGCTTCACAGATACGCAGTATTTT
>TRBJ2-3|-|TRBV6-7|once
CASNSSAGNRDTQYF
TGTGCCAGCAACTCATCCGCGGGTAACAGAGATACGCAGTATTTT
>TRBJ2-1|TRBD2|TRBV7-6|-
CASSSQAGEHNEQFF
TGTGCCAGCAGCTCGCAAGCGGGAGAGCACAATGAGCAGTTCTTC
>TRBJ2-2|TRBD2|TRBV19|-
CASSPRGLAGDTGELFF
TGTGCCAGTAGCCCCCGGGGACTAGCGGGAGACACCGGGGAGCTGTTTTTT
>TRBJ1-6|-|TRBV30|-
CAWSWEGYNSPLHF
TGTGCCTGGAGTTGGGAGGGCTATAATTCACCCCTCCACTTT
>TRBJ2-3|-|TRBV2|once
CATTGTSTDTQYF
TGTGCCACAACCGGGACTAGCACAGATACGCAGTATTTT
>TRBJ2-7|-|TRBV3-1/TRBV3-2|-
CASSQGLIGSYEQYF
TGTGCCAGCAGCCAAGGTCTTATCGGCTCCTACGAGCAGTACTTC
>TRBJ1-2|TRBD1|TRBV19|-
CASSIGQGGDYTF
TGTGCCAGTAGTATAGGACAGGGTGGAGACTACACCTTC
>TRBJ1-5|-|TRBV18|-
CASSPGAGSGQPQHF
TGTGCCAGCTCCCCCGGGGCGGGATCTGGACAGCCCCAGCATTTT
>TRBJ2-1|TRBD2|TRBV28|few
CASTREGGDNEQFF
TGTGCCAGCACCCGGGAGGGGGGGGACAATGAGCAGTTCTTC
>TRBJ2-7|-|TRBV5-1|few
CASSLGHRIDIEQYF
TGCGCCAGCAGCTTGGGACACAGGATCGATATTGAGCAGTACTTC
>TRBJ2-7|TRBD1|TRBV6-5|-
CASSYSGGQTYEQYF
TGTGCCAGCAGTTACTCAGGGGGCCAAACCTACGAGCAGTACTTC
>TRBJ2-1|-|TRBV21-1|-
CASSKCRERTSGRGNEQFF
TGTGCCAGCAGCAAATGTCGAGAACGGACTAGCGGGAGGGGGAATGAGCAGTTCTTC
>TRBJ2-2|-|TRBV6-5|-
CASSTVTGELFF
TGTGCCAGCAGTACGGTCACCGGGGAGCTGTTTTTT
>TRBJ1-2|-|TRBV5-4|few
CASSLERFNYGYTF
TGTGCCAGCAGCTTGGAGAGGTTTAACTATGGCTACACCTTC
>TRBJ1-2|TRBD1|TRBV30|-
CACRTGNGYTF
TGTGCCTGCAGGACAGGGAATGGCTACACCTTC
>TRBJ2-7|-|TRBV2|-
CASNERYEQYF
TGTGCCAGCAACGAACGGTACGAGCAGTACTTC
>TRBJ2-3|-|TRBV4-3|-
CASSQEEGGASTDTQYF
TGCGCCAGCAGCCAAGAAGAAGGGGGAGCTAGCACAGATACGCAGTATTTT
>TRBJ1-1|-|TRBV19|-
CASNFRENTEAFF
TGTGCCAGTAATTTCAGGGAGAACACTGAAGCTTTCTTT
>TRBJ2-2|TRBD1|TRBV5-1|-
CASSIARTGGNTGELFF
TGCGCCAGCAGCATCGCAAGGACAGGGGGGAACACCGGGGAGCTGTTTTTT
>TRBJ1-1|-|TRBV10-3|-
CAISDRASRRNTEAFF
TGTGCCATCAGTGACCGTGCCAGCAGGCGGAACACTGAAGCTTTCTTT
>TRBJ2-3|TRBD1|TRBV6-4|once
CASSSGTGTDTQYF
TGTGCCAGCAGCTCCGGGACAGGGACAGATACGCAGTATTTT
>TRBJ2-1|-|TRBV9|-
CASSVEGATYNEQFF
TGTGCCAGCAGCGTGGAGGGGGCCACCTACAATGAGCAGTTCTTC
>TRBJ2-7|TRBD1|TRBV10-3|-
CAISEIGTGLYEQYF
TGTGCCATCAGTGAGATCGGGACAGGACTCTACGAGCAGTACTTC
>TRBJ2-7|TRBD1|TRBV9|-
CASSALGTGASYEQYF
TGTGCCAGCAGCGCCCTCGGGACAGGGGCCTCCTACGAGCAGTACTTC
>TRBJ2-3|TRBD1|TRBV24-1|-
CATSDRDRVHTDTQYF
TGTGCCACCAGTGATCGGGACAGGGTCCACACAGATACGCAGTATTTT
>TRBJ1-4|TRBD1|TRBV4-2|-
CASSLADRGGEKLFF
TGTGCCAGCAGCCTTGCGGACAGGGGAGGTGAAAAACTGTTTTTT
>TRBJ2-7|TRBD2|TRBV7-8|-
CASSHSGTRSYEQYF
TGTGCCAGCAGCCATTCTGGGACTAGGTCCTACGAGCAGTACTTC
>TRBJ2-1|TRBD2|TRBV4-2|-
CASSLPREGGEQFF
TGTGCCAGCAGCCTCCCGCGGGAGGGTGGAGAGCAGTTCTTC
>TRBJ1-4|TRBD1|TRBV30|-
CAWSGPGQGNEKLFF
TGTGCCTGGAGCGGGCCGGGACAGGGGAATGAAAAACTGTTTTTT
>TRBJ1-6|-|TRBV19|-
CASSPSGSPLHF
TGTGCCAGTAGTCCCAGCGGTTCACCCCTCCACTTT